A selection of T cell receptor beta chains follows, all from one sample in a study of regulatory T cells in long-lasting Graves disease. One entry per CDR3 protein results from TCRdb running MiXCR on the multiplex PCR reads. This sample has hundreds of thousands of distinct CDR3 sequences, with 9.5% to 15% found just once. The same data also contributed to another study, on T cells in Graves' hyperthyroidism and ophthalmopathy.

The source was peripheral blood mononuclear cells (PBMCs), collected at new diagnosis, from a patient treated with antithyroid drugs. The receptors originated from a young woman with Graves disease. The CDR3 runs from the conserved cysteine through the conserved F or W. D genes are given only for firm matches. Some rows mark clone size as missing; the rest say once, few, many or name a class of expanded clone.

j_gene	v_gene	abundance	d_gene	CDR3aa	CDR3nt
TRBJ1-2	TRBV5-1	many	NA	CASSLDGFYGYTF	TGTGCCAGCAGCTTGGACGGGTTCTATGGCTACACCTTC
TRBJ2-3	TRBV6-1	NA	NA	CASSPSKMRMTDTQYF	TGTGCCAGCAGCCCCTCTAAGATGCGGATGACAGATACGCAGTATTTT
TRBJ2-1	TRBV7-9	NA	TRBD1	CASSLNSGGVRFF	TGTGCCAGCAGCTTAAATTCAGGGGGCGTCAGGTTCTTC
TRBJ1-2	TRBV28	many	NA	CASSLLPGAGRDHGYTF	TGTGCCAGCAGTTTGCTCCCAGGGGCAGGGAGAGACCATGGCTACACCTTC
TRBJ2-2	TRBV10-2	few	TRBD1	CASSSQGAIGELFF	TGCGCCAGCAGTTCACAGGGGGCGATCGGGGAGCTGTTTTTT
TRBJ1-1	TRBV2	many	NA	CASSLHENTEAFF	TGTGCCAGCAGCCTGCACGAGAACACTGAAGCTTTCTTT
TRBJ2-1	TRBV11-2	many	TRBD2	CASSFSAGGSYNEQFF	TGTGCCAGCAGCTTTTCAGCGGGAGGTTCCTACAATGAGCAGTTCTTC
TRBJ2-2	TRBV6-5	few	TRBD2	CASSFLTSGRADTGELFF	TGTGCCAGCAGTTTCCTGACTAGCGGGAGGGCCGACACCGGGGAGCTGTTTTTT
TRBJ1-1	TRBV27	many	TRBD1	CASSFPGGEAFF	TGTGCCAGCAGTTTCCCAGGGGGGGAAGCTTTCTTT
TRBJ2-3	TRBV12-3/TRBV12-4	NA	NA	CASSTTGTGVYEQYFGPGTDTQYF	NA
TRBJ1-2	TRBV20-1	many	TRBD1	CSARASGGATPGYTF	TGCAGTGCTAGAGCCTCAGGGGGCGCAACCCCTGGCTACACCTTC
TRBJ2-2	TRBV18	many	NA	CASSPPQGGTGELFF	TGTGCCAGCTCACCACCCCAGGGGGGCACCGGGGAGCTGTTTTTT
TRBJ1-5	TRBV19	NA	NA	CASSIREAQPQHF	TGTGCCAGTAGTATAAGGGAGGCCCAGCCCCAGCATTTT
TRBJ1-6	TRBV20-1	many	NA	CSARVDTPGSPLHF	TGCAGTGCTAGAGTGGATACGCCAGGGTCACCCCTCCACTTT
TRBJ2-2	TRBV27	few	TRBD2	CPSSLLGLAGAEELFF	TGTCCCAGCAGTCTTCTGGGACTAGCGGGAGCTGAGGAGCTGTTTTTT
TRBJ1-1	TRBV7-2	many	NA	CASSPLRAVTEAFF	TGTGCCAGCAGCCCATTAAGGGCGGTCACTGAAGCTTTCTTT
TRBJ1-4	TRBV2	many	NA	CASSVQGLFNEKLFF	TGTGCCAGCAGTGTCCAGGGGCTTTTTAATGAAAAACTGTTTTTT
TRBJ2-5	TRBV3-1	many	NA	CASSHGRAPQETQYF	TGTGCCAGCAGCCACGGACGGGCTCCTCAAGAGACCCAGTACTTC
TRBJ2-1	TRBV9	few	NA	CASSGRATGGEQFF	TGTGCCAGCAGCGGGCGGGCCACCGGGGGTGAGCAGTTCTTC
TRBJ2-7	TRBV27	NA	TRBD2	CASTPSGRYEQYF	TGTGCCAGCACCCCTAGCGGGAGATACGAGCAGTACTTC
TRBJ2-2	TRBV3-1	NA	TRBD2	CASRVLAGGELFF	TGTGCCAGCAGGGTTCTAGCGGGCGGGGAGCTGTTTTTT
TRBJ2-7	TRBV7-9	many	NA	CASSSKGPRQSSYEQYF	TGTGCCAGCAGCTCCAAGGGGCCCAGACAGAGCTCCTACGAGCAGTACTTC
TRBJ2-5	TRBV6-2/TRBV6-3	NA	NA	CASSYYGSLETQYF	TGTGCCAGCAGTTACTACGGGAGTTTGGAGACCCAGTACTTC
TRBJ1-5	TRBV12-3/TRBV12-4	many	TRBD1	CASSPSLRQGLQPQHF	TGTGCCAGCAGTCCAAGCCTTCGACAGGGGCTTCAGCCCCAGCATTTT
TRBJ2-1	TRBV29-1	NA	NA	CSAGGVSEQFF	TGCAGTGCAGGGGGGGTTAGCGAGCAGTTCTTC
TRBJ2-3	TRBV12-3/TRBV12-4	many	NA	CASTIVSRTDTQYF	TGTGCCAGCACCATCGTATCCCGCACAGATACGCAGTATTTT
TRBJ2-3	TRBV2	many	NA	CASKRAGGTDTQYF	TGTGCCAGCAAAAGAGCAGGAGGCACAGATACGCAGTATTTT
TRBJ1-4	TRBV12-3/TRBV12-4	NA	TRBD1	CASSSGTGAEKLFF	TGTGCCAGCAGTTCCGGGACAGGGGCTGAAAAACTGTTTTTT
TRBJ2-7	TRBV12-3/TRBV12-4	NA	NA	CASSFSATGGGPYEQYF	TGTGCCAGCAGTTTCTCCGCGACGGGGGGCGGGCCCTACGAGCAGTACTTC
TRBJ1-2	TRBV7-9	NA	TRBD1	CASGTRTGDYGYTF	TGTGCCAGCGGGACTCGGACAGGCGACTATGGCTACACCTTC
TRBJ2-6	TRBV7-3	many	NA	CASSLTGRESGANVLTF	TGTGCCAGCAGCTTAACAGGTCGGGAGTCTGGGGCCAACGTCCTGACTTTC
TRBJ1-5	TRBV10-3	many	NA	CAISDWDQPQHF	TGTGCCATCAGTGACTGGGATCAGCCCCAGCATTTT
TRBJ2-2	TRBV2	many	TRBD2	CASSLAGDTGELFF	TGTGCCAGCAGTTTAGCGGGAGACACCGGGGAGCTGTTTTTT
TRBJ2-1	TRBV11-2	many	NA	CASSLVALANNEQFF	TGTGCCAGCAGCTTAGTAGCACTAGCTAACAATGAGCAGTTCTTC
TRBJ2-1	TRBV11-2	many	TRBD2	CASSLVGTSRYEQFF	TGTGCCAGCAGCTTAGTGGGGACTAGTAGGTATGAGCAGTTCTTC
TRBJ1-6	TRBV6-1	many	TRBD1	CASQTGRDSPLHF	TGTGCCAGCCAGACAGGGAGGGATTCACCCCTCCACTTT
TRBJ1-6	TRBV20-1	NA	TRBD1	CSARDFSQGDNSPLHF	TGCAGTGCTAGAGATTTCAGCCAGGGGGACAATTCACCCCTCCACTTT
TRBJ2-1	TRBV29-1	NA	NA	CSDGTSSYNEQFF	TGCAGCGATGGGACGAGCTCCTACAATGAGCAGTTCTTC
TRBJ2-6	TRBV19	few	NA	CASSIGATPSGANVLTF	TGTGCCAGTAGTATCGGCGCCACCCCCTCTGGGGCCAACGTCCTGACTTTC
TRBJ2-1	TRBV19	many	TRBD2	CASSTRGSVYNEQFF	TGTGCCAGTAGTACCCGCGGGAGTGTCTACAATGAGCAGTTCTTC
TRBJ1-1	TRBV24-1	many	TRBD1	CATSDHGTGRAFF	TGTGCCACCAGTGACCACGGGACAGGGAGGGCTTTCTTT
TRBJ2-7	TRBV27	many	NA	CASSLRAVSEQYF	TGTGCCAGCAGTTTACGTGCAGTTTCCGAGCAGTACTTC
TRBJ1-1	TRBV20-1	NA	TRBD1	CSARDTGAGAFF	TGCAGTGCTAGGGACACAGGGGCTGGAGCTTTCTTT
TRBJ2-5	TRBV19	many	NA	CASSLEQGQTQYF	TGTGCCAGTAGTCTCGAACAAGGGCAGACCCAGTACTTC
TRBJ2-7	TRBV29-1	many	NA	CSVEFGNYEQYF	TGCAGCGTTGAATTCGGAAACTACGAGCAGTACTTC